Sequencing of this T cell receptor beta chain was carried out in a study of blood T cell repertoires in COVID-19. Measured with immunoSEQ multiplex PCR; TCRdb has only the in-frame clones, and not every one. The sample includes around 400,000 clones, 85% to 90% of them seen just once. This CDR3 region has 15 residues. J gave up 8 bases and V 2 bases, and 4 bases lay outside the gene matches. Germline assignment: CDR1 SNHLY and CDR2 FYNNEI. The chain links TRBV2 to TRBJ2-1; TRBD2 matches 12 bases. The origin of this receptor is a woman in her 30s who had recovered from COVID-19. Input material: PBMCs or T cells enriched from blood (not recorded which). The CDR3 spells CASSERLAGAYEQFF. The CDR3, as DNA: TGTGCCAGCAGTGAAAGACTAGCGGGAGCCTATGAGCAGTTCTTC.